The T cell receptor beta chain described here comes from a study of blood T cell repertoires in COVID-19. On the study more broadly: Both acute and convalescent COVID-19 samples were obtained from the United States, Italy and Spain. T cells, B-cell-depleted T cells, or PBMCs supplied cDNA or gDNA.

Original processing notes: Using reference gene primer amplification, nucleated cell counts were estimated. Sequenced by immunoSEQ multiplex PCR; TCRdb stores in-frame clones only, minus some. D and trimming come from the DNA, and the V and J calls and clone size come from that table. The sample holds more than 15,000 clones, 82% seen once. The receptor's source is a man of 80 years or more with active or convalescent COVID-19. Input material: peripheral blood.

CDR3 sequence: CASSYSIDRVDYGYTF. The DNA for the CDR3 is TGTGCCAGCAGTTACTCGATAGACAGGGTGGATTATGGCTACACCTTC. V is TRBV6-2 or TRBV6-3 and J is TRBJ1-2, with 7 bases fitting TRBD1. V was pared by 0 bases and J by 5 bases, with 9 bases of the junction left unmatched. The CDR3 covers 16 residues. Per the germline V gene, CDR1 is MNHEY and CDR2 is SVGEGT.